Following are 22 T cell receptor beta chains from one sample sequenced in a study of T cell clonotyping in hematopoietic cell transplantation. Sequenced by immunoSEQ multiplex PCR; TCRdb stores in-frame clones only, minus some. The table includes 15,000 to 20,000 clones, 71% detected once. Material for sequencing was peripheral blood mononuclear cells. These receptor sequences come from a woman aged 55-70 years in good health. Some clones in this sample may be carry-over from other donors' samples.

This clone was seen more than once but under ten times. This sequence joins TRBV7-2 and TRBJ1-2; D remains ambiguous. The CDR3 runs 15 residues. Trimming removed 4 bases from V and 1 base from J, with 13 bases in between. Germline V gives CDR1 SGHTA, CDR2 FQGNSA. In DNA, the CDR3 is TGTGCCAGCAGCTCCCCCGGGCCGAATAACTATGGCTACACCTTC. Translating gives CASSSPGPNNYGYTF.

The CDR3 bases are TGTGCCAGCAGCTTAGTAGGACAGGGGGCACGAGATGGCTACACCTTC. Protein: CASSLVGQGARDGYTF. The chain recombines TRBV7-3 with TRBJ1-2; 11 positions agree with TRBD1. Germline CDR1 is SGHTA and CDR2 is FQGTGA. With 2 bases clipped from V and 6 bases from J, the junction kept 8 bases outside the gene matches. The CDR3 extends over 16 amino acids.

J is TRBJ1-1 and V is TRBV29-1; D gene uncertain. The germline gives CDR1 SQVTM, CDR2 ANQGSEA. The CDR3 loop spans 14 amino acids. The ends were cut back, 3 bases at V and 1 base at J, with 12 bases in the middle. CDR3 loop: CSVDYGSQNTEAFF. CDR3 nucleotides: TGCAGCGTTGACTACGGCAGCCAGAACACTGAAGCTTTCTTT.

This chain connects TRBV4-2 to TRBJ2-5; D is unclear. The germline CDR1 and CDR2 sequences are LGHNA and YNFKEQ. The CDR3 covers 12 residues. Trimming cost V 0 bases and J 7 bases, with 6 bases left between them. CDR3 DNA: TGTGCCAGCAGCCAAGATTTTACGACCCAGTACTTC. Protein product: CASSQDFTTQYF.

Within the sample, this clone is medium-sized. The rearrangement joins TRBV5-1 to TRBJ2-7, with a tentative D call TRBD2 (6 bases). CDR1 and CDR2 from the germline V gene are SGHRS and YFSETQ. The V and J ends lost 0 bases and 4 bases respectively, with 14 bases between them. The CDR3 sequence is 15 residues long. The DNA for the CDR3 is TGCGCCAGCAGCTTGGGGTGGGACTTCGGGTACGAGCAGTACTTC. It encodes CASSLGWDFGYEQYF.

The CDR3 is CASTPTGVGSYEQYF. The CDR3 coding sequence is TGTGCCAGTACTCCTACAGGGGTTGGTTCCTACGAGCAGTACTTC. The chain is built from TRBV7-2 and TRBJ2-7; TRBD1 matches 7 bases. The CDR3 loop spans 15 amino acids. CDR1 and CDR2 from the germline V gene are SGHTA and FQGNSA. The trim removed 9 bases at V and 1 base at J, leaving 12 bases unmatched.

The V gene is TRBV7-2, the J gene TRBJ2-7; TRBD1 is a possible D gene (6 bases). The germline CDR1 and CDR2 sequences are SGHTA and FQGNSA. CDR3 length equals 15 residues. Trimming stripped 1 base from V and 3 bases from J, with 13 bases between. CDR3 sequence: CASSLGTTGIYEQYF. CDR3 bases: TGTGCCAGCAGCTTAGGAACTACAGGGATCTACGAGCAGTACTTC.

In this sample, this clone turned up a few times. The V call is TRBV4-1, the J call TRBJ1-2; D is possibly TRBD1 (5 bases). The germline V gene has CDR1 MGHRA and CDR2 YSYEKL. V dropped 0 bases and J dropped 8 bases, with 10 bases sitting between them. There are 13 residues in the CDR3. The CDR3 DNA follows: TGCGCCAGCAGCCAAGACGGGCAGGGCGGCTACACCTTC. As protein: CASSQDGQGGYTF.

The V gene is TRBV6-1, the J gene TRBJ1-5, with 9 nucleotides matching TRBD1. Germline V CDR1 and CDR2: MNHNS, SASEGT. The CDR3 has 14 residues. V was pared by 11 bases and J by 0 bases, with 5 bases of the junction left unmatched. The CDR3: CAAGTGYSNQPQHF. DNA for the CDR3: TGTGCCGCTGGGACAGGGTATAGCAATCAGCCCCAGCATTTT.

This rearrangement joins TRBV5-5 to TRBJ1-6, with a tentative D call TRBD1 (5 bases). The CDR3 is 17 residues long. Germline assignment: CDR1 SGHKS and CDR2 YYEKEE (reference sequence). Trimming shortened V by 1 base and J by 1 base, and 12 bases separated the two germline ends. CDR3 region: CASSLPTPGSYNSPLHF. The DNA of the CDR3 is TGTGCCAGCAGCTTGCCCACTCCAGGGTCCTATAATTCACCCCTCCACTTT. Full variable domain (remainder filled in from reference TRBV5-5 and TRBJ1-6): DAGVTQSPTHLIKTRGQQVTLRCSPISGHKSVSWYQQVLGQGPQFIFQYYEKEERGRGNFPDRFSARQFPNYSSELNVNALLLGDSALYLCASSLPTPGSYNSPLHFGNGTRLTVT.

This clone was counted a few times. V is TRBV7-9 and J is TRBJ1-5; no clear D. Per germline, CDR1 SEHNR and CDR2 FQNEAQ (reference sequence). Trimming removed 2 bases from V and 8 bases from J, with 10 bases in between. The length of the CDR3 is 13 residues. CDR3: CASSLKGPEPQHF. The CDR3 bases are TGTGCCAGCAGCTTAAAGGGTCCAGAGCCCCAGCATTTT.

This chain uses TRBV4-1 with TRBJ1-3; D is uncertain. CDR1 is MGHRA, CDR2 YSYEKL, per germline. Trimming cost V 1 base and J 1 base, with 11 bases left between them. The CDR3 is 16 amino acids. The CDR3 DNA follows: TGCGCCAGCAGCCAAGGGAGGCATGGATCTGGAAACACCATATATTTT. Translation: CASSQGRHGSGNTIYF.

In this sample, this clone turned up once. The chain carries TRBV25-1 and TRBJ1-2; D possibly corresponds to TRBD1 (6 bases). Germline CDR1 and CDR2: MGHDK and SYGVNS. Trimming left V 4 bases short and J 0 bases short, with 9 bases between. This CDR3 contains 14 residues. This chain's CDR3 is CASSATGTNYGYTF. CDR3 nucleotides: TGTGCCAGCAGTGCAACAGGGACTAACTATGGCTACACCTTC.

The chain links TRBV4-2 to TRBJ1-1; 11 bases are shared with TRBD1. With 1 base clipped from V and 0 bases from J, the junction kept 1 base outside the gene matches. Germline CDR1 LGHNA, CDR2 YNFKEQ. The length of the CDR3 is 16 residues. For the CDR3, the DNA is TGTGCCAGCAGCCAAGGGGGACAGGGGGTGAACACTGAAGCTTTCTTT. Translating gives CASSQGGQGVNTEAFF.

The chain has TRBV25-1 and TRBJ2-7, with D unresolved. Trimming took 3 bases from V and 6 from J, leaving 6 bases between them. The CDR3 is 11 amino acids. CDR1 is MGHDK and CDR2 is SYGVNS in the germline V gene. The CDR3 loop reads CASSDFTEQYF. The DNA for the CDR3 is TGTGCCAGCAGTGACTTTACCGAGCAGTACTTC.

By proportion, this clone is medium-sized. The V call is TRBV19, the J call TRBJ2-5, with a tentative D call TRBD2 (6 bases). Germline CDR1 LNHDA, CDR2 SQIVND (reference sequence). The CDR3 totals 12 residues. The CDR3 spells CATGENQETQYF. CDR3 nucleotides: TGTGCGACGGGGGAGAACCAAGAGACCCAGTACTTC.

The gene calls are TRBV30 and TRBJ2-7, with 8 nucleotides matching TRBD2. This CDR3 has 15 residues. After removal of 5 bases from V and 2 bases from J, the junction contained 11 bases not matched to a gene. Germline lookup yields CDR1 GTSNPN and CDR2 SVGIG (reference sequence). This CDR3 is CAWCLRGGPPYEQYF. Here the CDR3 DNA reads TGTGCCTGGTGCCTACGGGGGGGACCTCCCTACGAGCAGTACTTC.

This clone was picked up one time. The chain has TRBV25-1 and TRBJ1-4, with D maybe TRBD1 (5 bases). V was pared by 5 bases and J by 5 bases, with 18 bases between. The CDR3 has 16 amino acids. CDR1 is MGHDK and CDR2 is SYGVNS in the germline V gene. DNA of the CDR3: TGTGCCAGCAGTAGGAAGAGGGGCGCGGACAATGAAAAACTGTTTTTT. This codes for CASSRKRGADNEKLFF.

V is TRBV5-1 and J is TRBJ2-7; 10 bases map to TRBD1. Trimming cost V 1 base and J 5 bases; bases outside gene matches: 9. CDR1 is SGHRS and CDR2 is YFSETQ in the germline V gene. The CDR3 has 16 amino acids. The CDR3 region has the DNA TGCGCCAGCAGCTTGTCGCCGGGACAGGGGAGGCACGAGCAGTACTTC. Its protein is CASSLSPGQGRHEQYF.

This clone was seen more than once but under ten times. CDR3 region: CASSSGTAPLGEQYF. Here the CDR3 DNA reads TGTGCCAGCAGTTCCGGGACCGCCCCCTTAGGCGAGCAGTACTTC. This sequence joins TRBV27 and TRBJ2-7; perhaps D is TRBD1 or TRBD2 (5 bases each). This CDR3 comprises 15 residues. V shed 4 bases and J shed 6 bases, with 19 bases lying between them. The germline gives CDR1 MNHEY, CDR2 SMNVEV (reference sequence).

This clone came up a few times. This rearrangement joins TRBV27 to TRBJ1-6, with D uncertain. With 6 bases removed from V and 1 base from J, the gap between germline ends came to 10 bases. The CDR3 sequence is 15 residues long. Germline-derived CDR1 and CDR2 are MNHEY and SMNVEV (reference sequence). This chain's CDR3 is CASRDGQSYNSPLHF. The DNA of the CDR3 is TGTGCCAGCAGGGATGGGCAATCCTATAATTCACCCCTCCACTTT.

This clone was picked up a small number of times. The chain combines TRBV27 with TRBJ2-4; no clear D gene. The V gene lost 5 bases and the J gene lost 7 bases, with 12 bases spanning the gap. The CDR3 runs to 13 residues. Germline lookup yields CDR1 MNHEY and CDR2 SMNVEV (reference sequence). The CDR3 DNA follows: TGTGCCAGCAGTGCCCACGGAGAGAACATTCAGTACTTC. As protein: CASSAHGENIQYF.